This T cell receptor beta chain was profiled in a study of blood T cell repertoires in COVID-19. Clones were read by immunoSEQ multiplex PCR, and TCRdb kept only the in-frame ones, dropping some. The repertoire holds roughly 53,000 clones, with 85% to 95% as singletons. This CDR3 has 17 amino acids. Germline CDR1 reads KGHDR; CDR2 reads SFDVKD. V lost 4 bases and J lost 1; bases outside the gene matches: 8. The TCR comes from a human donor in a cohort sampled during active COVID-19. Material: peripheral blood. The genes are TRBV24-1 and TRBJ2-2; 7 positions agree with TRBD2. The CDR3, as DNA: TGTGCCACCAGTGACCCGAAGCTAGCGGTGAACACCGGGGAGCTGTTTTTT. Amino acids: CATSDPKLAVNTGELFF.